These 5 T cell receptor beta chains originate from one sample sequenced in a study of T cell repertoires in cytomegalovirus infection. TCRdb independently ran MiXCR on the reads; one entry per CDR3 protein. In the table there are more than 350,000 distinct CDR3 sequences, about a third of which are singletons. Source material: PBMCs. The receptors were sampled from a human donor in good health (CMV status not recorded). Some clones in this sample may be carry-over from other donors' samples.

This chain links TRBV3-1 with TRBJ2-2, with D perhaps TRBD2 (5 bases). Germline loops: CDR1 LGHDT, CDR2 YNNKEL (reference sequence). The CDR3 extends over 13 amino acids. V was shortened by 4 bases and J by 7 bases, with 10 bases between the two germline ends. CDR3 sequence: CASSRAGYGELFF. The CDR3 coding sequence is TGTGCCAGCAGCCGGGCGGGTTACGGGGAGCTGTTTTTT.

This clonotype was detected many times. CDR3 in amino acids: CASSSRPDATNEKLFF. The CDR3, as DNA: TGTGCCAGCAGTTCTCGGCCAGATGCAACTAATGAAAAACTGTTTTTT. This rearrangement joins TRBV6-5 to TRBJ1-4; D is undetermined. CDR1 and CDR2 from the germline V gene are MNHEY and SVGAGI. Trimming shortened V by 4 bases and J by 0 bases, and 12 bases separated the two germline ends. The CDR3 has 16 residues.

This clonotype was recorded at least ten times. This chain joins TRBV12-3 or TRBV12-4 and TRBJ2-7; unclear D gene. CDR3 length equals 13 residues. V lost 5 bases and J lost 3, with 11 bases in between. CDR3 DNA sequence: TGTGCCAGCAGTCCAGAGACAATCTACGAGCAGTACTTC. Amino acids: CASSPETIYEQYF.

The chain carries TRBV6-2 or TRBV6-3 and TRBJ2-5; tentatively, D is TRBD2 (7 bases). There are 17 residues in the CDR3. Trimming stripped 6 bases from V and 1 base from J, with 21 bases between. CDR1 is MNHEY, CDR2 SVGEGT, per germline. CDR3 coding DNA: TGTGCCAGCAGCCCCCGAGGGGGGGGCCTCCTCCAAGAGACCCAGTACTTC. Encoded protein: CASSPRGGGLLQETQYF.

The rearrangement joins TRBV15 to TRBJ2-1, with 10 bases aligning to TRBD2. The ends lost 8 bases at V and 15 bases at J; junction bases unmatched: 16. CDR3 length equals 14 residues. Germline CDR1 is LNHNV and CDR2 is YYDKDF (reference sequence). CDR3 loop: CATGARLLAGWRFF. The CDR3 DNA reads as TGTGCCACCGGGGCCAGGTTACTAGCGGGGTGGCGGTTCTTC.